This TCR beta chain stems from a study of blood T cell repertoires in COVID-19. Study overall: T cells, B-cell-depleted T cells, or PBMCs supplied cDNA or gDNA.

This clone has just one count. Deletions cut 4 bases from V and 5 bases from J, with 8 bases between. CDR1 and CDR2 from the germline V gene are SGHNT and YYREEE (reference sequence). This CDR3 spans 12 amino acids. Study processing details: Quantification of nucleated cells was approximated via reference gene primer amplification. Using immunoSEQ multiplex PCR, the repertoire was profiled, and TCRdb retains in-frame clones only, with some absent. V and J calls and clone size come straight from that table; D and trimming were deduced from the DNA. This table has some 180,000 clones, nearly 90% appearing once. Seattle patients were enrolled while actively infected and followed longitudinally.

The sample was peripheral blood. This chain links TRBV5-4 with TRBJ2-3, with D uncertain. The clonotype was recovered from a man between 45 and 60 years old with COVID-19, enrolled during active disease. The CDR3 protein is CASSLSIDTQYF. The CDR3 bases are TGTGCCAGCAGCCTGAGTATAGATACGCAGTATTTT.